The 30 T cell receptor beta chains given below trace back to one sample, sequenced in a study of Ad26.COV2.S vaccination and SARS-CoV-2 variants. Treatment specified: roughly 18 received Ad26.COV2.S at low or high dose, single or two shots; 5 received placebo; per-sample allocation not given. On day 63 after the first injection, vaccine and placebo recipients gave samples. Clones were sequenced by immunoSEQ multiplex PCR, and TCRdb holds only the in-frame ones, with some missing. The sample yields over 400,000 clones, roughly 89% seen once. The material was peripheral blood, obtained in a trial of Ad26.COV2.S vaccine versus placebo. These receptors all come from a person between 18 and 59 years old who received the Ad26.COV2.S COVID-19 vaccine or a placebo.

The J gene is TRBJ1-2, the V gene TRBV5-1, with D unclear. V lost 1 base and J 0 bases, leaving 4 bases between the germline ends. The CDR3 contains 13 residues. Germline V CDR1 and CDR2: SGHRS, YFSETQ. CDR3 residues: CASSLSANYGYTF. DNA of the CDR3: TGCGCCAGCAGCTTGTCAGCTAACTATGGCTACACCTTC.

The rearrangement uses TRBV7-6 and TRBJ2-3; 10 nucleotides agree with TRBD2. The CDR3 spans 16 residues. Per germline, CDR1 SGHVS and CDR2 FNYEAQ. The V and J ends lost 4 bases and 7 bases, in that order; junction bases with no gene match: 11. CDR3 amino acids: CASSSPLTSGRNTQYF. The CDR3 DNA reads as TGTGCCAGCAGCTCCCCCCTGACTAGCGGGCGAAATACGCAGTATTTT.

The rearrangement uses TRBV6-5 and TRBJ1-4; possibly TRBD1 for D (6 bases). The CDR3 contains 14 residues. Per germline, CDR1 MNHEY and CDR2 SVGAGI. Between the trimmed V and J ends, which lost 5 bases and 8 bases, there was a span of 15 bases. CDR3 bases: TGTGCCAGCAGTACAGGGATAGAGTCGGAAAAACTGTTTTTT. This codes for CASSTGIESEKLFF.

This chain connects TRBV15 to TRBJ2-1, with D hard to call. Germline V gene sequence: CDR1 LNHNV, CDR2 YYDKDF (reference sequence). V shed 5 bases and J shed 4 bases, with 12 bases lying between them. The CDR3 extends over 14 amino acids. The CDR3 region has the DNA TGTGCCACCAGCCCCAGAGGTGGGTACAATGAGCAGTTCTTC. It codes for CATSPRGGYNEQFF.

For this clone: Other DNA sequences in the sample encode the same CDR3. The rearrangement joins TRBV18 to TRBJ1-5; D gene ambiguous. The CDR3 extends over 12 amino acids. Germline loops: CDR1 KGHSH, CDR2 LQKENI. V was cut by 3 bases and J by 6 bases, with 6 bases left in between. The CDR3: CASSPEGQPQHF. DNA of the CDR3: TGTGCCAGCTCACCGGAGGGTCAGCCCCAGCATTTT.

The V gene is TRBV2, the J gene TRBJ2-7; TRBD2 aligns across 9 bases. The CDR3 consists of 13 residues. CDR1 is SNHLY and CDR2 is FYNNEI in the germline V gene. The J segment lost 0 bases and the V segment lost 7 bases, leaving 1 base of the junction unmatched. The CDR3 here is CASMGLASYEQYV. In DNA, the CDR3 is TGTGCCAGCATGGGACTAGCCTCCTACGAGCAGTACGTC.

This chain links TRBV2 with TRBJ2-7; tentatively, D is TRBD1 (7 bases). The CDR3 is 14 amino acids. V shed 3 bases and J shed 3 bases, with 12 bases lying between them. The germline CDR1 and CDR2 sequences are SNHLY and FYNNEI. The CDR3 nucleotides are TGTGCCAGCAGTGACCAGGGGGGCCTCTACGAGCAGTACTTC. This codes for CASSDQGGLYEQYF.

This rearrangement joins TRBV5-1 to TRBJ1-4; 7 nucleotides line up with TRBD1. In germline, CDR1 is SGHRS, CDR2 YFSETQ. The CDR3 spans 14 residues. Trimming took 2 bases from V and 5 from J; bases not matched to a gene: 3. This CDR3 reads CASSFGRGNEKLFF. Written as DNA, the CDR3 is TGCGCCAGCAGCTTCGGCAGGGGGAATGAAAAACTGTTTTTT.

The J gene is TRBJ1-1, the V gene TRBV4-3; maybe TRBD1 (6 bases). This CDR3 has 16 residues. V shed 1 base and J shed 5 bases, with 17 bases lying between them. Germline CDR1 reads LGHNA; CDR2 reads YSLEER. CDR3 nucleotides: TGCGCCAGCAGCCAAGCGGGCAGGGGCGATAGGACTGAAGCTTTCTTT. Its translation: CASSQAGRGDRTEAFF.

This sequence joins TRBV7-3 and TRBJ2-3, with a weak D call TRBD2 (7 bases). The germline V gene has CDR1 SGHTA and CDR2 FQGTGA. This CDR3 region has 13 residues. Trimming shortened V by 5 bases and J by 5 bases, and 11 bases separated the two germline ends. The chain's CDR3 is CASSPGGLDTQYF. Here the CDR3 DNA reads TGTGCCAGCAGCCCCGGGGGGCTAGATACGCAGTATTTT.

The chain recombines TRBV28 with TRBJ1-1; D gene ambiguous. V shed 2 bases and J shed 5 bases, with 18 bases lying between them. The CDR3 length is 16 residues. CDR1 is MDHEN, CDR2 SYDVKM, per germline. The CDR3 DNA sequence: TGTGCCAGCAGTTTAAGATTCGGGGAGGGAGGGACTGAAGCTTTCTTT. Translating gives CASSLRFGEGGTEAFF.

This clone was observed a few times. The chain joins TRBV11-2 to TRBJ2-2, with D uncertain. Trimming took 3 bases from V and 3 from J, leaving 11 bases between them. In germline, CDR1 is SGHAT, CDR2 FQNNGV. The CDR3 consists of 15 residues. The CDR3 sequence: CASSFVGQDTGELFF. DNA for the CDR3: TGTGCCAGCAGCTTCGTCGGGCAGGACACCGGGGAGCTGTTTTTT.

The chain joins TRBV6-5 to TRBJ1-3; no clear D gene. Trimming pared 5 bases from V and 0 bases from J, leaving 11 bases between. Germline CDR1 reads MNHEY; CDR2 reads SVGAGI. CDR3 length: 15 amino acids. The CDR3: CASSLGAYSGNTIYF. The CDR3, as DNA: TGTGCCAGCAGTCTAGGAGCGTACTCTGGAAACACCATATATTTT.

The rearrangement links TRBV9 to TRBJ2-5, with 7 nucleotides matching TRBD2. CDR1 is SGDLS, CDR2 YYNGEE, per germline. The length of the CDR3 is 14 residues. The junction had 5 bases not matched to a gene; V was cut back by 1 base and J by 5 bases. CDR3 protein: CASSVHRGGETQYF. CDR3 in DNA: TGTGCCAGCAGCGTACATCGGGGAGGGGAGACCCAGTACTTC.

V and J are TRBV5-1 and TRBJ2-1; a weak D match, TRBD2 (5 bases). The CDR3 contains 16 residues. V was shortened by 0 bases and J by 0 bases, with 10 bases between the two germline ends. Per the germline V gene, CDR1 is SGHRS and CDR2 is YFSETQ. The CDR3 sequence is CASSLVARSSYNEQFF. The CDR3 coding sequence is TGCGCCAGCAGCTTGGTAGCGAGAAGCTCCTACAATGAGCAGTTCTTC.

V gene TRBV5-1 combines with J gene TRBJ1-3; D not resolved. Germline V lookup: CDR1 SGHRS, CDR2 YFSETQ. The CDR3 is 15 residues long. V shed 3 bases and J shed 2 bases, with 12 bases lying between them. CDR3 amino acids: CASSSAPGTGNTIYF. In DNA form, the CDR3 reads TGCGCCAGCAGCTCAGCCCCGGGTACTGGAAACACCATATATTTT.

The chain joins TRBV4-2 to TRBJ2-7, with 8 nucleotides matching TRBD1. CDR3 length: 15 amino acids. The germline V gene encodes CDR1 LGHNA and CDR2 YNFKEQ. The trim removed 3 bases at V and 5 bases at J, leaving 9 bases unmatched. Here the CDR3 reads CASSQWDRRSDEQYF. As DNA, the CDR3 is TGTGCCAGCAGCCAGTGGGACAGGAGATCCGACGAGCAGTACTTC.

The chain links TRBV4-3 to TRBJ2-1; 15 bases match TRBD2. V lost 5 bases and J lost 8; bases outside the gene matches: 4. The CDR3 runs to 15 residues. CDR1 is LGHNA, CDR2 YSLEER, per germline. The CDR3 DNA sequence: TGCGCCAGCAGCTTTCGGACTAGCGGGAGGGATGAGCAGTTCTTC. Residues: CASSFRTSGRDEQFF.

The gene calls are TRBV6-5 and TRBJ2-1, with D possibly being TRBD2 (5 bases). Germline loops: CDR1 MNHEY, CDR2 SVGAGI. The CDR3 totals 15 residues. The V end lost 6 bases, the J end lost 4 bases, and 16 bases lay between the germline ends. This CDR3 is CASSSLLRGYNEQFF. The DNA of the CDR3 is TGTGCCAGCAGCTCTCTCCTCCGGGGATACAATGAGCAGTTCTTC.

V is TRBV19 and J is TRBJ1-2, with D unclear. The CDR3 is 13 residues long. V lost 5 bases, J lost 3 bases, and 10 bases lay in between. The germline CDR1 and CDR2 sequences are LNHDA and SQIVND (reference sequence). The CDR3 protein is CASSEDLDYGYTF. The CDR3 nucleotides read TGTGCCAGTAGTGAGGATTTGGACTATGGCTACACCTTC. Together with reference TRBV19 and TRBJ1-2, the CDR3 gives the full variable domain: DGGITQSPKYLFRKEGQNVTLSCEQNLNHDAMYWYRQDPGQGLRLIYYSQIVNDFQKGDIAEGYSVSREKKESFPLTVTSAQKNPTAFYLCASSEDLDYGYTFGSGTRLTVV.

CDR3 loop: CASSLQGNEQYV. The DNA of the CDR3 is TGTGCCAGCAGCCTACAGGGGAACGAGCAGTACGTC. This chain joins TRBV2 and TRBJ2-7; TRBD1 matches 7 bases. Unmatched junction bases numbered 4, after V lost 6 bases and J lost 5 bases. The CDR3 totals 12 residues. CDR1 and CDR2 (germline): SNHLY, FYNNEI.

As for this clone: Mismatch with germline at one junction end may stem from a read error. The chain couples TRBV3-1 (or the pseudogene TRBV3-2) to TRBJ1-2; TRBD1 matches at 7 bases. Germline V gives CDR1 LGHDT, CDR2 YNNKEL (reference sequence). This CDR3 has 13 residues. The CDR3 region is CASSQDWSGQQRF. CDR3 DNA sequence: TGTGCCAGCAGCCAAGATTGGTCGGGACAGCAGCGCTTC.

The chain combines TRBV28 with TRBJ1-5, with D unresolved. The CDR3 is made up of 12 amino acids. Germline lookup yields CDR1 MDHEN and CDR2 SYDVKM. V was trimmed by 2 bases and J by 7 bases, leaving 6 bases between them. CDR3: CASSLARQPQHF. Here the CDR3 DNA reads TGTGCCAGCAGTTTAGCTCGCCAGCCCCAGCATTTT.

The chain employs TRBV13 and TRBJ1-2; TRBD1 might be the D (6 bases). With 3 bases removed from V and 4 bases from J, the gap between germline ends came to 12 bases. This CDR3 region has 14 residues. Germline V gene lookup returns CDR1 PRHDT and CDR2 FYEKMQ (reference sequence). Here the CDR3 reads CASSFRDTFYGYTF. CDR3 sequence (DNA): TGTGCCAGCAGCTTCCGGGACACCTTCTATGGCTACACCTTC.

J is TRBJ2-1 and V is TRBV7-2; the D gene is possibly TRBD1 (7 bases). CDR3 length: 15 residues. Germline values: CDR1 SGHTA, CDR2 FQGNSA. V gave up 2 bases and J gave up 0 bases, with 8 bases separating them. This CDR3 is CASSLQGGSYNEQFF. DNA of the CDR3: TGTGCCAGCAGCTTACAGGGGGGCTCCTACAATGAGCAGTTCTTC.

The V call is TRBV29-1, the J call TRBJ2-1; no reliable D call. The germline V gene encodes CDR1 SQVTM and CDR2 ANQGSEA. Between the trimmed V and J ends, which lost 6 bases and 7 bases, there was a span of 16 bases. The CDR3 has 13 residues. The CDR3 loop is CSVQKSEENEQFF. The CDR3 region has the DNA TGCAGCGTCCAGAAATCCGAAGAGAATGAGCAGTTCTTC.

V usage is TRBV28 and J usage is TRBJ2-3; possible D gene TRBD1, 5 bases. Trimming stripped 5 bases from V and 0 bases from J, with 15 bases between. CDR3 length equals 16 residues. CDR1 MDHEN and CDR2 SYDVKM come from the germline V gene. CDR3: CASSVTDTTSTDTQYF. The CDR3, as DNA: TGTGCCAGCAGTGTGACAGACACGACTAGCACAGATACGCAGTATTTT.

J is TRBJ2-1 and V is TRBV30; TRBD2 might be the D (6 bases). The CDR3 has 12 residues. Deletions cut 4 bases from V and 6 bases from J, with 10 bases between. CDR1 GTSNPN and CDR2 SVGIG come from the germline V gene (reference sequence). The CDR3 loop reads CAWNRDFNEQFF. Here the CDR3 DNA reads TGTGCCTGGAACCGGGACTTCAATGAGCAGTTCTTC. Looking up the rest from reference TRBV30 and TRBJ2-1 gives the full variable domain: SQTIHQWPATLVQPVGSPLSLECTVEGTSNPNLYWYRQAAGRGLQLLFYSVGIGQISSEVPQNLSASRPQDRQFILSSKKLLLSDSGFYLCAWNRDFNEQFFGPGTRLTVL.

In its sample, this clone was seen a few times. Here the CDR3 reads CASSSGQPQHF. The CDR3 coding sequence is TGTGCCAGCAGTTCGGGACAGCCCCAGCATTTT. The chain recombines TRBV12-3 or TRBV12-4 with TRBJ1-5; D remains unclear. This CDR3 spans 11 amino acids. Trimming shortened V by 4 bases and J by 7 bases, and 5 bases separated the two germline ends.

The CDR3 coding sequence is TGTGCCAGCAGTCCCTCTCAGGAGCTCACTGAAGCTTTCTTT. Residues: CASSPSQELTEAFF. The chain employs TRBV27 and TRBJ1-1; D remains unclear. This CDR3 contains 14 residues. V dropped 5 bases and J dropped 4 bases, with 14 bases sitting between them. Germline loops: CDR1 MNHEY, CDR2 SMNVEV (reference sequence).